The subject of this entry is one T cell receptor (beta chain). This sample stems from a study of blood T cell repertoires in COVID-19. About the study: Sites in the United States, Italy and Spain provided acute and convalescent COVID-19 samples. PBMCs, B-cell-depleted T cells, or T cells provided the cDNA or gDNA that made up the material.

Method: immunoSEQ multiplex PCR; TCRdb's copy keeps in-frame clones and lacks some. The sample gives under 300,000 clones, roughly 89% of which show up once; 2.2% is in the top ten. The TCR originated in a man aged 25-45 years who had recovered from COVID-19. The sequenced sample was peripheral blood.

The CDR3 DNA follows: TGTGCCACCAGCAGAGATCCGAGGGTTTGGGTGAATGAGCAGTTCTTC. Its translation: CATSRDPRVWVNEQFF. The rearrangement joins TRBV15 to TRBJ2-1; tentative D call: TRBD2 (5 bases). This CDR3 is 16 amino acids long. V was pared by 0 bases and J by 7 bases, with 16 bases between. CDR1 is LNHNV and CDR2 is YYDKDF in the germline V gene (reference sequence). Using reference TRBV15 and TRBJ2-1 for the parts outside the CDR3, the full variable domain is DAMVIQNPRYQVTQFGKPVTLSCSQTLNHNVMYWYQQKSSQAPKLLFHYYDKDFNNEADTPDNFQSRRPNTSFCFLDIRSPGLGDTAMYLCATSRDPRVWVNEQFFGPGTRLTVL.